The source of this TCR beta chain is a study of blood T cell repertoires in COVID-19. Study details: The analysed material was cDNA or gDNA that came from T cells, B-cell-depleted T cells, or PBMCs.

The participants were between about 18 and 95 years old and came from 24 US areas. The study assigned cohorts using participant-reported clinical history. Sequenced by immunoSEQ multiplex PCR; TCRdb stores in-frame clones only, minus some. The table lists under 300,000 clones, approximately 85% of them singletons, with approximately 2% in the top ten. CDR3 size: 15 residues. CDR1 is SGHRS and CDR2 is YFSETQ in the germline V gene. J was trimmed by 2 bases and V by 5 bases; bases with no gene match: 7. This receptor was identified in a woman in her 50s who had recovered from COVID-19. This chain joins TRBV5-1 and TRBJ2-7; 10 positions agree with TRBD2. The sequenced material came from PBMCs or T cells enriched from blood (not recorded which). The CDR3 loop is CASSLAGGQTYEQYF. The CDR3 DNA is TGCGCCAGCAGTTTAGCGGGAGGCCAGACCTACGAGCAGTACTTC. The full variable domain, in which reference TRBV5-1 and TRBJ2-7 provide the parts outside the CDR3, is KAGVTQTPRYLIKTRGQQVTLSCSPISGHRSVSWYQQTPGQGLQFLFEYFSETQRNKGNFPGRFSGRQFSNSRSEMNVSTLELGDSALYLCASSLAGGQTYEQYFGPGTRLTVT.